The TCR beta chain described here comes from a study of shared clonotypes between healthy human individuals. Study as a whole: The cohort comprised a couple of women and a few men. Their ages spanned 18 to 49 years.

Selected positively for CCR7 and CD45RO-negative, naive CD8 cells excluded terminally differentiated effector memory CD45RA+ cells. The CDR3 covers 13 residues. Germline V gene data show CDR1 as SGHDT and CDR2 as YYEEEE. V lost 2 bases and J lost 2, with 8 bases in between. With regard to this clone: The antigen remains unidentified.

Study conclusions and caveats: The study generally estimated greater richness for naive than memory subsets.

Sequenced by immunoSEQ multiplex PCR; TCRdb stores in-frame clones only, minus some. The table lists fewer than 700,000 clones, approximately 95% of them singletons, with over 0.1% in the top ten. This TCR derives from a woman aged 30 to 39 in good health. This chain links TRBV5-6 with TRBJ2-7, with a possible D match to TRBD2 (6 bases). Sequencing was carried out using naive CD8+ T cells sorted from blood. This chain's CDR3 is CASSFSGTYEQYF. CDR3 sequence (DNA): TGTGCCAGCAGCTTTAGCGGAACCTACGAGCAGTACTTC.